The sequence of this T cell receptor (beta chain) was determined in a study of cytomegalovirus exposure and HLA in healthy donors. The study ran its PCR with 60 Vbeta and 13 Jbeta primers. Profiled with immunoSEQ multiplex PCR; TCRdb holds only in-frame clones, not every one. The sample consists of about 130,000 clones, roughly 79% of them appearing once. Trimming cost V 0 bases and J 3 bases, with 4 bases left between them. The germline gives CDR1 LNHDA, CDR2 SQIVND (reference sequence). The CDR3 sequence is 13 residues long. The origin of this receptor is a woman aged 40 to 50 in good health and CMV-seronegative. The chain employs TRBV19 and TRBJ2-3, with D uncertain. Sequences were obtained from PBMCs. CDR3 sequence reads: CASSIDQTDTQYF. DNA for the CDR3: TGTGCCAGTAGTATAGATCAAACAGATACGCAGTATTTT.